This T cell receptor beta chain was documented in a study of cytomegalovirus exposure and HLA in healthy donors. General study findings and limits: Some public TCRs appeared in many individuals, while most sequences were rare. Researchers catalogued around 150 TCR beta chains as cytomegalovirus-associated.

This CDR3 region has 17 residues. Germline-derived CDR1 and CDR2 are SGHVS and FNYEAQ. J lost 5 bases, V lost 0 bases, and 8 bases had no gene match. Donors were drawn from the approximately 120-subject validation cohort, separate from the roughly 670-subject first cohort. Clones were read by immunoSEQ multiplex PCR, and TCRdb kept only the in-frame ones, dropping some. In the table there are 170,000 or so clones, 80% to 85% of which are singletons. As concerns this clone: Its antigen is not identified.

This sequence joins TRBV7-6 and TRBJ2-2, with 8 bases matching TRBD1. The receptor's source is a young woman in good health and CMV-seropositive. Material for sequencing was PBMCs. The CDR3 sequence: CASSLASGQGSTGELFF. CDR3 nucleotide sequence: TGTGCCAGCAGCTTAGCATCAGGACAGGGTTCTACCGGGGAGCTGTTTTTT.